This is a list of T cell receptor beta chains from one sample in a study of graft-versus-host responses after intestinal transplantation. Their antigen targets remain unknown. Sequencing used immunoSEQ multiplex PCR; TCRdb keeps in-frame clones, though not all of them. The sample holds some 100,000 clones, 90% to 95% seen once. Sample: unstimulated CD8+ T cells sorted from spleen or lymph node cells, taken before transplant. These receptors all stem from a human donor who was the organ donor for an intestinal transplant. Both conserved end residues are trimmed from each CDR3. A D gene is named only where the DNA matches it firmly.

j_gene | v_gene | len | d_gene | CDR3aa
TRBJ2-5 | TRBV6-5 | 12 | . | ASSLTAGQETQY
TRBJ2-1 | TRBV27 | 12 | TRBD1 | ASSFSGTGYEQF
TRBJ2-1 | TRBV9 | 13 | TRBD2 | ASSGSGASYNEQF
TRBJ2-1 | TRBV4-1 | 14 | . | ASSQLIAVSYNEQF
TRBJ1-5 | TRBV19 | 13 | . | ASSSGGGLRQPQH
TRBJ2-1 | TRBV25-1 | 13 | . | ASSEYTVLYNEQF
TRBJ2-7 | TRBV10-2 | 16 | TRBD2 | ASSESFGREGLAYEQY
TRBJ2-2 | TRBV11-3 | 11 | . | ASSPTVTGELF
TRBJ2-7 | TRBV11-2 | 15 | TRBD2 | ASSLGTSGRKRDEQY
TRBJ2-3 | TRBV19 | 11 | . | ASSIRGTDTQY
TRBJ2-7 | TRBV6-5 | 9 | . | ASSYLGEQY
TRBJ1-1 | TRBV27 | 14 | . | ASSPRRGPWPTEAF
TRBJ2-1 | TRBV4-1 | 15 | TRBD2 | ASSLSGLPSQDNEQF
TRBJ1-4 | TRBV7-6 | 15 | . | ASSLESEVLTNEKLF
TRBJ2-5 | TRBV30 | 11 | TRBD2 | AWRWGGQETQY
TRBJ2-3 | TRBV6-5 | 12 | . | ASSYGGNTDTQY
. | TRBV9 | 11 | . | ASSVATGSEQY
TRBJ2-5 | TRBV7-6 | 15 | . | ASSPVVGGGEGETQY
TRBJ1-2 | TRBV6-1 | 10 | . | ASTKRVYGYT
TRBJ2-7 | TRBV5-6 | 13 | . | ASSLSDRWAYEQY
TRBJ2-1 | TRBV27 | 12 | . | ASSFPGLYNEQF
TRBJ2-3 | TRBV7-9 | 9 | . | ASSPTDTQY
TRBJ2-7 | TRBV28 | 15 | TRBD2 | ASSFERASGRNDGQY
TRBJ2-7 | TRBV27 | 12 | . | ASRPIRSSYEQY
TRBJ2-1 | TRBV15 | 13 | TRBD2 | ATRTGTSAYNEQF
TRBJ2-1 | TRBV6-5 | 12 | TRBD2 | ASSLTSGANEQF
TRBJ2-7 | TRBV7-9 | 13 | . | ASSPRTGLSYEQY
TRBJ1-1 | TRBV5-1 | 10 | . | ASSSEITGTA
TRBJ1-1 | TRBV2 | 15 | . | ASSEWRLGLQGTEAF
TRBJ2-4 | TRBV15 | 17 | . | ATSRVRGRGVIAKNIQY
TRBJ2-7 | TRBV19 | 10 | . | ASSSDSPEQY